Listed below are T cell receptor beta chains from one sample, sequenced in a study of Ad26.COV2.S vaccination and SARS-CoV-2 variants. The data were produced by immunoSEQ multiplex PCR, yet TCRdb's version contains in-frame clones alone and is incomplete. Here the sample spans around 250,000 clones, roughly 85% being singletons. The specimen comprised peripheral blood, sampled in a trial of Ad26.COV2.S vaccine versus placebo. The origin of the receptors is a person aged 18-65 years who received the Ad26.COV2.S COVID-19 vaccine or a placebo. Both conserved end residues are part of each CDR3. A D gene is named only where the DNA matches it firmly. The size field is filled for only some rows; it gives once, few, many or a size class.

V	J	length	size	D	CDR3	DNA
TRBV3-1/TRBV3-2	TRBJ1-1	13	-	-	CASSRGRNTEAFF	TGTGCCAGCAGCCGCGGACGGAACACTGAAGCTTTCTTT
TRBV30	TRBJ2-5	15	once	TRBD1	CAWTPGTGGFETQYF	TGTGCCTGGACCCCCGGGACAGGGGGCTTCGAGACCCAGTACTTC
TRBV13	TRBJ2-3	16	-	TRBD1	CASSRTGTGSADTQYF	TGTGCCAGCAGCAGAACCGGGACAGGGTCGGCAGATACGCAGTATTTT
TRBV7-9	TRBJ1-3	17	-	-	CASSPRRGAPSGNTIYF	TGTGCCAGCAGTCCCCGGCGCGGGGCGCCCTCTGGAAACACCATATATTTT
TRBV4-1	TRBJ1-6	16	-	-	CASSQESWNWDSPLHF	TGCGCCAGCAGCCAAGAATCCTGGAATTGGGATTCACCCCTCCACTTT
TRBV6-5	TRBJ2-5	15	few	-	CASSPTGTGPKTQYF	TGTGCCAGCAGTCCGACTGGGACGGGGCCGAAGACCCAGTACTTC
TRBV5-1	TRBJ2-1	15	-	TRBD2	CASSPGLAGGFEQFF	TGCGCCAGCAGCCCTGGACTAGCGGGGGGGTTTGAGCAGTTCTTC
TRBV9	TRBJ2-1	18	-	TRBD2	CASSASGTRERTYNEQFF	TGTGCCAGCAGCGCATCCGGGACTAGGGAACGTACGTACAATGAGCAGTTCTTC
TRBV3-1/TRBV3-2	TRBJ2-1	13	-	-	CASSQRGVNEQFF	TGTGCCAGCAGCCAACGGGGCGTCAATGAGCAGTTCTTC
TRBV7-2	TRBJ2-7	17	few	-	CASSLRDVSASSYEQYF	TGTGCCAGCAGCTTACGGGACGTCTCAGCGAGCTCCTACGAGCAGTACTTC
TRBV19	TRBJ1-1	12	-	-	CASSIMGAEAFF	TGTGCCAGTAGTATAATGGGGGCTGAAGCTTTCTTT
TRBV18	TRBJ1-2	14	-	-	CASSPAGSSYGYTF	TGTGCCAGCTCACCGGCGGGGAGCAGCTATGGCTACACCTTC
TRBV5-6	TRBJ2-1	14	-	-	CASSLIAKVNEQFF	TGTGCCAGCAGCTTAATAGCGAAGGTAAATGAGCAGTTCTTC
TRBV6-1	TRBJ2-1	15	-	TRBD2	CASSEGLAEYNEQFF	TGTGCCAGCAGTGAAGGGCTAGCGGAATACAATGAGCAGTTCTTC
TRBV4-2	TRBJ2-5	19	-	TRBD2	CASSQGDAGGDRYQETQYF	TGTGCCAGCAGCCAAGGGGACGCGGGGGGGGATCGATACCAAGAGACCCAGTACTTC
TRBV7-9	TRBJ2-3	15	-	-	CASGLTGYGADTQYF	TGTGCCAGCGGACTCACAGGGTATGGAGCAGATACGCAGTATTTT